This T cell receptor (beta chain) was observed in a study of cytomegalovirus exposure and HLA in healthy donors listed by TCRdb under 2017. As for the study more broadly: In an earlier analysis of 550 to 750 of the donors, 276 Gb of sequence data and 117 million unique TCR beta sequences from 150 million to 200 million T cells were reported. About 280 gigabases of sequencing data and approximately 91 million unique TCR sequences made up an early release that covered under 750 HLA-typed donors. Of the 398 genotyped donors, over 65% fell in the genetic ancestry cluster associated with self-reported Caucasian donors. The study was designed to test whether signatures of past pathogen exposure could be identified by cataloging public T cell receptors. Using immunosequencing, the study profiled T cell repertoires from around 670 subjects and related those repertoires to cytomegalovirus serostatus. A separate validation cohort of approximately 120 different subjects was used in addition to the 666-subject first cohort. The study combined high-throughput TCR immunosequencing, statistical association of individual TCRs with disease status, and machine learning to predict cytomegalovirus infection status. A later analysis re-examined previously published TCR beta repertoires from around 670 donors and added high-resolution HLA genotyping to investigate patterns of TCR occurrence. Rather than using new phenotypic data, the later analysis identified candidate immune exposures from TCR beta sequences and from how often those sequences occurred across donors. To decide whether each TCR beta V gene segment behaved as functional or pseudogenic, an earlier analysis of some 600 of the donors relied on high-throughput TCR beta sequencing. Alongside the repertoire data, information on donor age, sex, ethnicity and CMV serostatus was compiled. Genome-wide SNP genotypes for about 65% of the roughly 670 donors were used in a later genetic analysis, which treated that subset as a discovery cohort. All discovery cohort repertoires had been generated using a single sequencing platform. Class I and class II HLA loci were covered by the typing at four-digit resolution. The number of typed donors differed by locus: about 620-630 for A, B, C, DRB1 and DQB1; about 520 for DQA1; approximately 610 for DPA1; and around 450 for DPB1. Five DR-DQ haplotypes were treated as single units for association and clustering because of strong linkage in the cohort. Across 398 genotyped donors of the cohort, an average of about 220,000 unique TCR beta nucleotide sequences per donor were sequenced, and approximately 17% of those sequences were non-productive. Study-wide conclusions, independent of this receptor: Because counts were too low, some 16 rarely observed V segments, including chromosome 9 orphons, were excluded from the earlier analysis of around 590 of the donors. A later analysis associated some 17,000 TCR beta sequences with specific HLA alleles at a false discovery rate of 0.05. Three of the identified cytomegalovirus-associated TCR beta chains were confirmed in vitro to be specific for cytomegalovirus antigens. According to the authors, the approach could potentially be generalized to other disease states and immunological phenotypes. In both the original and validation cohorts, the classifier was reported to diagnose cytomegalovirus status with high specificity and sensitivity. In a later analysis, the rate of TCR association differed among HLA loci, with DRB1 alleles having the most associated TCRs and HLA-C alleles having the fewest. Most TCR sequences were seen in very few donors, while some public TCRs were found in many individuals. Linkage disequilibrium might explain the correlated functional status among segregating V segments, but an unknown experimental factor could not be excluded. The presence/absence analyses assumed that sequencing depth was roughly uniform across donors, and that assumption may not be true. Assigning TCR associations to individual alleles was difficult when HLA alleles, especially DR and DQ, strongly co-occurred. In a later analysis, most CMV-associated TCR beta chains were found to appear HLA-restricted, with HLA associations seemingly driven largely by CMV exposure. A further reported finding was that TCR beta sequences accurately predicted the HLA-A and HLA-B alleles for most subjects in the first cohort. Compared with equally common non-associated chains, HLA-associated TCR beta chains in a later analysis were more clonally expanded and had lower generation probabilities. Because HLA typing was unavailable for some donors at each locus, only the typed subset was used in association tests. A cluster of highly shared sequence variants was judged likely to be a technical artifact of the sequencing pipeline. In the study, some 160 TCR beta chains were listed as associated with cytomegalovirus. This cohort had only TCR beta chains sequenced, and the lack of alpha or paired-chain data limited which features could be detected. The 87-base-pair reads could not distinguish some IMGT-functional V segments, including TRBV6-2 and TRBV6-3, so those segments were excluded. According to a later analysis, parvovirus B19, influenza, CMV and Epstein-Barr virus appeared linked to several top co-occurrence clusters. An association between a missense DCLRE1C variant and V-gene and J-gene trimming of TCR beta chains was found in a later genetic analysis and replicated in an independent cohort. For the cohort, immune exposure information was limited to CMV serostatus. In an earlier analysis of over 550 of the donors, most TCR beta V segments were observed in productive rearrangements about 87% or about 30% of the time, broadly matching IMGT annotations. According to a later genetic analysis, donors in an Asian-associated ancestry cluster had fewer N-insertions in productive TCRs than the approximately 610-donor mean.

The cohort was made up of approximately 670 healthy bone marrow donors. At the time of sampling, all cohort members were nominally healthy, though unrecorded immune exposures were likely present. The donor was CMV seropositive and was included in the group of 289 seropositive cohort members. A peripheral blood sample was provided by each donor, and peripheral blood mononuclear cells were used for TCR beta sequencing. Genomic DNA was extracted from the blood cell samples with the Qiagen DNeasy Blood Extraction Kit. CDR1 SEHNR and CDR2 FQNEAQ were looked up in the germline V gene (reference sequence). CDR3 length: 13 amino acids, cysteine to phenylalanine. The CDR3 DNA has 39 bases and is translated from base 1. Trimming costs V 5 bases and J 6 bases, and their ends lie 11 bases apart. Concerning this clone: Its antigen is currently not known.

Receptors were amplified or captured by the immunoSEQ multiplex PCR assay. For the multiplex PCR, a mixture combining 60 forward primers for TCR Vbeta segments and 13 reverse primers for TCR Jbeta segments was used. The CDR3 region of rearranged TCR beta genes was amplified from genomic DNA with a multiplex PCR assay. The amplified TCR beta libraries were sequenced on the Illumina HiSeq System as 87-base-pair reads. Turning to the authors' computational methods: A later analysis counted tens of millions of unique TCR beta chains across the 666 repertoires, and 10 million to 11 million of these chains were shared by at least two donors. Raw reads were error-corrected and collapsed into unique sequences with a nearest-neighbor algorithm that merged closely related sequences to remove PCR and sequencing errors. V, D and J gene segments were assigned by aligning CDR3 sequences to IMGT reference sequences. Each retained sequence needed at least a six-nucleotide match to both a V gene segment and a J gene segment. Rearrangements were classified as productive when the CDR3 lacked stop codons and remained in frame with V and J, and all other rearrangements were classified as non-productive. CDR3 was defined by IMGT convention, running from the second conserved V-encoded cysteine to the conserved J-encoded phenylalanine. The earlier analysis of about 570 of the donors excluded any sequence lacking an unambiguous match to a single V gene segment. In an earlier analysis of some 590 of the donors, V segments were called functional above 56.7% productive rearrangements and were called segregating when the between-donor standard deviation exceeded 5%. A statistical classification framework was built for diagnosing cytomegalovirus status from the catalog of TCR beta chain sequences. V and J gene assignment, in a later analysis, came from comparing TCR nucleotide sequences with IMGT/GENE-DB human TR gene sequences. In a later analysis, CDR3 sequences and most-parsimonious VDJ recombination scenarios were assigned using the TCRdist pipeline. In a later analysis, every TCR beta chain was defined by the combination of its CDR3 amino acid sequence and its V-gene family, and reads without a unique V-gene family were dropped. As a way to deal with suspected cross-contamination and a sequencing artifact, a later analysis dropped approximately 570 nucleotide sequences that were highly shared and had low generation probability. A later analysis calculated a clonal expansion index for each public chain from normalized within-repertoire ranks of inferred template counts. A later analysis computed generation probabilities with a VDJ recombination model fitted to out-of-frame rearrangements, and checked the results against IGoR. A later analysis scored TCR-TCR, TCR-HLA and TCR-CMV co-occurrence with hypergeometric tests, applying a repertoire-size bias correction to TCR pairs. In a later analysis, false discovery rates were estimated by permuting HLA or CMV assignments 20 times. A later analysis grouped co-occurring TCRs with DBSCAN, adding TCRdist sequence similarity when clustering within HLA-allele-positive subsets. Repertoires with fewer than 30,000 or more than 120,000 public chains, plus five repertoires with anomalous nucleotide sharing, were excluded from co-occurrence clustering. TCRdb took this table from immuneACCESS and kept in-frame rearrangements with V and J called. Such tables lack part of the clones; where checked against another copy, unresolved V genes explain under half of the gap, and the rest is unexplained. That table furnishes V, J and clone size, whereas the DNA furnished D and trimming. The table held for this sample gives about 39,000 clones. More than 3% of the sample is held by the ten biggest clonotypes.

The sequence was collected from a woman in her thirties in good health and CMV-seropositive. This sequence uses TRBV7-9 and TRBJ2-1, and perhaps TRBD2 as D gene, on 5 matching bases. Material for sequencing was PBMCs. CDR3 sequence: CASSISSGNEQFF. DNA sequence: TGTGCCAGCAGCATAAGCAGCGGCAATGAGCAGTTCTTC.